This is a list of T cell receptor beta chains from one sample in a study of a mutant IDH1 vaccine in newly diagnosed glioma. Sequencing used immunoSEQ multiplex PCR; TCRdb keeps in-frame clones, though not all of them. The top ten clones hold roughly 0.54% of a sample with over 75,000 clones, roughly 89% of them seen once. Sequenced here: PBMCs, sampled from a glioma patient treated with radiotherapy, temozolomide or both. The receptors originated from a woman aged 45-65 years with glioma. Both conserved end residues are part of each CDR3. The order of the fields is V gene, D gene, CDR3 protein. D genes are given only for firm matches.

>TRBV13|.
CASSLERGGSGNTEAFF
>TRBV5-1|TRBD2
CASSPGGQQETQYF
>TRBV4-2|TRBD1
CASSQRTGAYDGYTF
>TRBV28|.
CASSLSGQPQHF
>TRBV5-1|.
CASSGHGATNEKLFF
>TRBV6-5|TRBD1
CASSYYSRDRDNEQFF
>TRBV19|.
CASSIGGAEAFF
>TRBV10-3|.
CAISTGGSMNTEAFF
>TRBV5-1|TRBD2
CASSFGKRLAGSDEQYF
>TRBV6-5|.
CASSLRSGGGYGYTF
>TRBV11-2|.
CASSLDRGDTGELFF
>TRBV4-1|TRBD2
CASSAPVTSGRTGELFF
>TRBV9|.
CASSVDGGLGYTF
>TRBV15|TRBD1
CATSLRQGKHEKLFF
>TRBV5-1|.
CASSLGRENEKLFF
>TRBV7-6|.
CASSLAKRDEQFF
>TRBV7-3|TRBD2
CASSLMGLAGSTLRSNEQFF
>TRBV11-2|.
CASSLGPTGKETQYF
>TRBV19|.
CASSKGPGSNQPQHF
>TRBV11-2|.
CASSGGLGSLETQYF
>TRBV2|TRBD1
CASRNGQGAEEKLFF
>TRBV30|.
CAWTPARDTQYF
>TRBV5-1|TRBD1
CASSLGGASDEQYF
>TRBV5-1|.
CASSFGGVGAYEQYF
>TRBV5-1|TRBD1
CASSFNRGRENSPLHF
>TRBV10-3|TRBD1
CAISESGQQSSYNEQFF
>TRBV5-1|TRBD2
CASSLELAGNNEQFF
>TRBV19|TRBD1
CASSIRREGAKTQYF
>TRBV7-7|.
CASSLGGNTGELFF
>TRBV10-3|TRBD1
CAISEDREGGYTF
>TRBV2|.
CASSPVDGQFF
>TRBV18|TRBD1
CASSPDRVATEAFF
>TRBV11-2|TRBD1
CASSPYRTGTSYEQYF
>TRBV5-1|.
CASSLGSGPSTDTQYF
>TRBV7-8|.
CASSLLGQGYSYEQYF
>TRBV5-1|TRBD2
CASSLAASGSFYEQFF
>TRBV2|TRBD2
CASNLWEGQGTDTQYF
>TRBV5-1|TRBD1
CASSSRDRGEDTQYF
>TRBV28|.
CASSPWGSYEQYF
>TRBV27|TRBD2
CASSLLMKGASGSRNEQFF
>TRBV18|.
CASSPPGQPANTGELFF
>TRBV7-8|.
CASSASSGEQYF
>TRBV15|TRBD2
CATSRDPTSAETQYF
>TRBV11-2|.
CASSFRYGYTF
>TRBV6-1|.
CASSGRVGAPGELFF
>TRBV15|TRBD2
CATSKTSGSYNEQFF
>TRBV7-9|TRBD2
CATSGSPKNIQYF
>TRBV18|.
CASTESESTEAFF
>TRBV18|.
CASSPDELGPPNEKLFF
>TRBV18|TRBD2
CASSPLGLAGVGEQFF
>TRBV6-1|.
CAGRQDSTDTQYF
>TRBV10-3|.
CAISETGTDTQYF
>TRBV23-1|.
CASSQSTLKQTFQETQYF
>TRBV10-3|.
CAIRPNSGNTIYF
>TRBV5-5|TRBD1
CASSLYRGANTEAFF
>TRBV28|.
CASGRQAYEQYF
>TRBV9|.
CASSGQGGSYEQYF
>TRBV19|.
CASSPDSPASYYEQYF
>TRBV6-8|.
CATIQGGDQPQHF
>TRBV7-6|TRBD1
CASSLDRRNTGELFF